The 30 T cell receptor beta chains below all came from one sample that was sequenced in a study of CDR3 diversity in severe acne. A single record per CDR3 protein comes from TCRdb applying MiXCR to the PCR reads. The sample consists of 90,000 or so distinct CDR3 sequences, roughly half of them appearing once. Sequenced material: blood. These receptors all come from a male donor in good health, serving as a control.

This chain joins TRBV7-2 and TRBJ2-3; 9 bases line up with TRBD1. The germline V gene has CDR1 SGHTA and CDR2 FQGNSA. This CDR3 is 15 amino acids long. V lost 3 bases, J lost 4 bases, and 5 bases stayed unmatched. The CDR3 DNA reads as TGTGCCAGCAGCTTTTTGGGACAGGGTTCAGATACGCAGTATTTT. Translating gives CASSFLGQGSDTQYF.

By share, this clonotype counts as medium-sized (0.01 to 0.1%). This chain links TRBV14 with TRBJ2-1, with D possibly being TRBD1 or TRBD2 (5 bases each). The CDR3 contains 14 residues. The V gene lost 1 base and the J gene lost 7 bases, with 11 bases spanning the gap. Germline values: CDR1 SGHDN, CDR2 FVKESK. The CDR3 loop is CASSQAGLGNEQFF. DNA of the CDR3: TGTGCCAGCAGCCAAGCGGGGCTAGGGAATGAGCAGTTCTTC. The full variable domain, in which reference TRBV14 and TRBJ2-1 provide the parts outside the CDR3, is EAGVTQFPSHSVIEKGQTVTLRCDPISGHDNLYWYRRVMGKEIKFLLHFVKESKQDESGMPNNRFLAERTGGTYSTLKVQPAELEDSGVYFCASSQAGLGNEQFFGPGTRLTVL.

The chain carries TRBV7-2 and TRBJ2-5; D possibly matches TRBD1 or TRBD2 (5 bases each). This CDR3 is built from 14 residues. V lost 1 base, J lost 5 bases, and 11 bases lay in between. Germline CDR1 is SGHTA and CDR2 is FQGNSA. CDR3 protein: CASSLEFGGETQYF. Written as DNA, the CDR3 is TGTGCCAGCAGCTTAGAATTTGGGGGTGAGACCCAGTACTTC.

The chain couples TRBV2 to TRBJ1-5; no reliable D call. Per the germline V gene, CDR1 is SNHLY and CDR2 is FYNNEI. V lost 7 bases, J lost 0 bases, and 13 bases lay in between. This CDR3 is 15 amino acids long. In DNA form, the CDR3 reads TGTGCCAGCAAGGATCGAGGTATTAGCAATCAGCCCCAGCATTTT. It translates to CASKDRGISNQPQHF.

This clonotype appeared many times. The V call is TRBV10-2, the J call TRBJ2-7, with D tentatively TRBD1 (5 bases). The CDR3 spans 12 residues. Germline CDR1 and CDR2: WSHSY and SAAADI. Trimming took 5 bases from V and 6 from J, leaving 11 bases between them. This CDR3 is CASSQGVSEQYF. The CDR3 DNA is TGCGCCAGCAGTCAGGGCGTAAGCGAGCAGTACTTC.

The chain employs TRBV7-9 and TRBJ1-1; perhaps TRBD1 as D (5 bases). Trimming removed 5 bases at V and 3 bases at J, with 16 bases between. The CDR3 covers 15 residues. The germline CDR1 and CDR2 sequences are SEHNR and FQNEAQ (reference sequence). The CDR3 coding sequence is TGTGCCAGCAGCCTCCGGGACCGGGGGGACACTGAAGCTTTCTTT. Translating it yields CASSLRDRGDTEAFF.

The count of this clonotype is one. The chain joins TRBV5-1 to TRBJ2-5; TRBD1 matches at 8 bases. CDR1 and CDR2 (germline): SGHRS, YFSETQ. The CDR3 loop spans 14 amino acids. V gave up 4 bases and J gave up 3 bases; unmatched junction bases: 5. In DNA form, the CDR3 reads TGCGCCAGCAGCCTACAGGGGGAGGAAGAGACCCAGTACTTC. Translation gives CASSLQGEEETQYF.

The table lists this clonotype with a few counts. The V and J genes are TRBV6-5 and TRBJ1-1, with unresolved D. CDR1 and CDR2 (germline): MNHEY, SVGAGI. There are 15 residues in the CDR3. V gave up 4 bases and J gave up 4 bases, with 16 bases separating them. CDR3 sequence: CASSSTRRASTEAFF. CDR3 DNA: TGTGCCAGCAGTTCGACCCGTAGGGCGAGCACTGAAGCTTTCTTT.

V usage is TRBV20-1 and J usage is TRBJ1-1; TRBD1 agrees at 7 bases. Germline-derived CDR1 and CDR2 are DFQATT and SNEGSKA (reference sequence). J gave up 1 base and V 6 bases, and 11 bases lay outside the gene matches. The CDR3 is 15 residues long. The CDR3 spells CSAITAGQPNTEAFF. The CDR3, as DNA: TGCAGTGCCATCACCGCGGGACAGCCGAACACTGAAGCTTTCTTT.

The V gene is TRBV20-1, the J gene TRBJ1-2; TRBD1 is a possible D gene (5 bases). V dropped 3 bases and J dropped 6 bases, with 11 bases sitting between them. This CDR3 has 12 amino acids. CDR1 and CDR2 from the germline V gene are DFQATT and SNEGSKA (reference sequence). CDR3 DNA sequence: TGCAGTGCTAGTAGGGGCATGGATGGCTACACCTTC. The encoded protein is CSASRGMDGYTF.

The chain combines TRBV6-1 with TRBJ2-1; TRBD2 matches 8 bases. Germline V gene data show CDR1 as MNHNS and CDR2 as SASEGT. This CDR3 region has 17 residues. Unmatched junction bases numbered 16, after V lost 7 bases and J lost 5 bases. CDR3 protein: CASTTTRLARSDNEQFF. The CDR3 DNA reads TGTGCCAGCACCACCACCCGACTAGCGAGGAGCGACAATGAGCAGTTCTTC.

V and J are TRBV6-2 or TRBV6-3 and TRBJ2-7; the match to TRBD2 covers 15 bases. The junction had 9 bases not matched to a gene; V was cut back by 6 bases and J by 6 bases. Per the germline V gene, CDR1 is MNHEY and CDR2 is SVGEGT. This CDR3 has 16 residues. The CDR3 sequence: CASSPAGTSGRFEQYF. CDR3 coding DNA: TGTGCCAGCAGCCCAGCCGGGACTAGCGGGAGGTTCGAGCAGTACTTC.

The rearrangement links TRBV19 to TRBJ1-5, with a tentative D call TRBD1 (5 bases). The CDR3 is 14 residues long. Looked up from germline, CDR1 is LNHDA and CDR2 is SQIVND (reference sequence). Trimming cost V 7 bases and J 5 bases, with 15 bases left between them. CDR3 DNA: TGTGCCAGTACCCTAAAGGAGGGGTATCAGCCCCAGCATTTT. This encodes CASTLKEGYQPQHF.

With respect to this clonotype: Because it lacks the conserved phenylalanine or tryptophan at the end, this CDR3 is likely a read error. The genes are TRBV5-6 and TRBJ1-6; 7 bases fit TRBD1. The CDR3 loop spans 16 amino acids. CDR1 and CDR2 from the germline V gene are SGHDT and YYEEEE. Trimming cost V 0 bases and J 3 bases; bases outside gene matches: 3. CDR3 sequence (DNA): TGTGCCAGCAGCTTGGGACAGGGCGTCTATAATTCACCCCTCCACCTT. Protein: CASSLGQGVYNSPLHL.

This sequence joins TRBV5-1 and TRBJ1-1; no definite D call. This CDR3 is 14 amino acids long. V lost 2 bases, J lost 1 base, and 9 bases lay in between. The germline V gene encodes CDR1 SGHRS and CDR2 YFSETQ. The CDR3 spells CASSFGLTNTEAFF. CDR3 sequence (DNA): TGCGCCAGCAGCTTCGGACTAACGAACACTGAAGCTTTCTTT.

The V gene is TRBV6-1, the J gene TRBJ2-5, with 8 positions matching TRBD2. The ends lost 2 bases at V and 4 bases at J; junction bases unmatched: 3. Germline values: CDR1 MNHNS, CDR2 SASEGT. The CDR3 length is 14 residues. This CDR3 is CASSEFLAGETQYF. For the CDR3, the DNA is TGTGCCAGCAGTGAATTTCTAGCGGGAGAGACCCAGTACTTC.

In its sample, this clonotype is medium-sized. The chain combines TRBV2 with TRBJ1-1, with TRBD1 matching 10 bases. The germline V gene encodes CDR1 SNHLY and CDR2 FYNNEI. The CDR3 is made up of 13 amino acids. Trimming removed 7 bases from V and 7 bases from J; junction bases left unmatched: 6. For the CDR3, the DNA is TGTGCCAGCATCTTGGACAGGGGGGATGAAGCTTTCTTT. This gives the protein CASILDRGDEAFF.

Only one count was recorded for this clonotype. One junction end disagrees with the germline gene, perhaps due to a read error. The genes are TRBV7-9 and TRBJ2-7; TRBD1 aligns across 12 bases. Germline lookup yields CDR1 SEHNR and CDR2 FQNEAQ (reference sequence). This CDR3 is built from 15 residues. CDR3 sequence reads: CASSGGTGGPYEQYF. The CDR3 bases are TGCGCCAGCAGTGGGGGGACAGGGGGCCCCTACGAGCAGTACTTC.

This clonotype was found a few times. This chain links TRBV25-1 with TRBJ1-3; no clear D gene. Germline CDR1 MGHDK, CDR2 SYGVNS. The CDR3 has 15 residues. Trimming removed 5 bases at V and 0 bases at J, with 11 bases between. This chain's CDR3 is CASSTGSSSGNTIYF. The CDR3 coding sequence is TGTGCCAGCAGTACGGGGTCTTCCTCTGGAAACACCATATATTTT.

This chain connects TRBV18 to TRBJ2-3; 7 bases are shared with TRBD1. CDR3 size: 13 residues. Trimming cost V 3 bases and J 4 bases; bases outside gene matches: 1. Germline-derived CDR1 and CDR2 are KGHSH and LQKENI. The CDR3 here is CASSPTGSDTQYF. CDR3 nucleotide sequence: TGTGCCAGCTCACCGACAGGGTCAGATACGCAGTATTTT.

A single count supports this clonotype. The gene calls are TRBV20-1 and TRBJ2-7, with 14 bases lining up with TRBD2. CDR1 is DFQATT, CDR2 SNEGSKA, per germline (reference sequence). The CDR3 is 14 residues long. J was trimmed by 4 bases and V by 5 bases; bases with no gene match: 4. The chain's CDR3 is CSALRLAGGYEQYF. CDR3 DNA sequence: TGCAGTGCTCTAAGACTAGCGGGGGGGTACGAGCAGTACTTC.

The chain carries TRBV11-3 and TRBJ2-7; tentatively, D is TRBD1 (5 bases). V lost 1 base and J 0 bases, leaving 10 bases between the germline ends. Looked up from germline, CDR1 is SGHNT and CDR2 is YENEEA. This CDR3 contains 15 residues. The CDR3 protein is CASSLAGPSSYEQYF. As DNA, the CDR3 is TGTGCCAGCAGCTTAGCAGGGCCTAGCTCCTACGAGCAGTACTTC.

This clonotype was seen a handful of times. The rearrangement links TRBV13 to TRBJ2-7; a possible D gene is TRBD1 (6 bases). Germline-derived CDR1 and CDR2 are PRHDT and FYEKMQ (reference sequence). The CDR3 loop spans 13 amino acids. The ends were cut back, 2 bases at V and 6 bases at J, with 11 bases in the middle. The CDR3 DNA follows: TGTGCCAGCAGCTTATGGGGGCGCATCGAGCAGTACTTC. Amino acid sequence: CASSLWGRIEQYF.

CDR3 sequence (DNA): TGCAGTGCTAGAGGACTCGCAGGGACGGGGGAAAATGAGCAGTTCTTC. Translation gives CSARGLAGTGENEQFF. The chain uses TRBV20-1 and TRBJ2-1; D is possibly TRBD2 (6 bases). The germline V gene has CDR1 DFQATT and CDR2 SNEGSKA (reference sequence). Trimming removed 1 base at V and 7 bases at J, with 20 bases between. CDR3 length equals 16 residues.

Details on this clonotype: Relative to the germline gene, one junction end is altered; a read error may explain this. This chain connects TRBV20-1 to TRBJ2-5, with TRBD2 identical over 13 bases. The germline gives CDR1 DFQATT, CDR2 SNEGSKA (reference sequence). The CDR3 consists of 16 residues. The CDR3 loop reads CSAGRGLAGLQETQYF. The CDR3 DNA follows: TGCAGTGCTGGACGGGGACTAGCGGGGCTTCAAGAGACTCAGTACTTC.

V and J are TRBV2 and TRBJ2-7, with no clear D. The CDR3 sequence is 13 residues long. Germline assignment: CDR1 SNHLY and CDR2 FYNNEI. Trimming removed 6 bases from V and 3 bases from J, with 12 bases in between. This CDR3 is CASRPGSIYEQYF. The CDR3 bases are TGTGCCAGCAGACCCGGGTCGATCTACGAGCAGTACTTC. Full variable domain (rest looked up from reference TRBV2 and TRBJ2-7): EPEVTQTPSHQVTQMGQEVILRCVPISNHLYFYWYRQILGQKVEFLVSFYNNEISEKSEIFDDQFSVERPDGSNFTLKIRSTKLEDSAMYFCASRPGSIYEQYFGPGTRLTVT.

The rearrangement uses TRBV24-1 and TRBJ1-2; D might be TRBD1 (5 bases). CDR3 length equals 14 residues. Germline loops: CDR1 KGHDR, CDR2 SFDVKD. Trimming cost V 3 bases and J 1 base, with 8 bases left between them. CDR3 protein: CATSDRQSNYGYTF. The CDR3 nucleotides read TGTGCCACCAGTGATAGACAGAGTAACTATGGCTACACCTTC.

On this clonotype: A much larger clone differs from this one at a single base, so this may be a read error. No conserved phenylalanine or tryptophan is present at the end of the CDR3, so a read error is the likely explanation. The chain links TRBV6-6 to TRBJ2-1; 8 nucleotides agree with TRBD1. This CDR3 is built from 14 residues. V gave up 6 bases and J gave up 4 bases; unmatched junction bases: 5. CDR1 MNHNY and CDR2 SVGAGI come from the germline V gene (reference sequence). The CDR3 nucleotides are TGTGCCAGCAGCCGACAGGGGCAATACAATGAGCAGTTCTCC. Protein sequence: CASSRQGQYNEQFS.

The chain joins TRBV24-1 to TRBJ2-2, with 9 positions matching TRBD2. Germline CDR1 reads KGHDR; CDR2 reads SFDVKD. V was pared by 9 bases and J by 4 bases, with 2 bases of the junction left unmatched. There are 13 residues in the CDR3. The CDR3 spells CATLREGTGELFF. The CDR3 DNA reads as TGTGCCACCCTGCGGGAGGGCACCGGGGAGCTGTTTTTT.

This clonotype was seen a few times. The rearrangement uses TRBV10-3 and TRBJ1-6; 7 bases agree with TRBD1. The V gene's germline CDR1 is ENHRY and CDR2 SYGVKD. This CDR3 has 14 residues. V gave up 6 bases and J gave up 8 bases; unmatched junction bases: 7. This CDR3 is CAISRQGEDSPLHF. CDR3 DNA: TGTGCCATCAGCAGACAGGGCGAGGATTCACCCCTCCACTTT.